A selection of T cell receptor beta chains follows, all from one sample in a study of blood T cell repertoires in COVID-19. Profiling relied on immunoSEQ multiplex PCR, and the TCRdb table lists in-frame clones only, not all of them. Of about 190,000 clones in the sample, less than 85% were seen once. Sequencing used PBMCs or T cells enriched from blood (not recorded which). These receptor sequences come from a woman in her 30s who had recovered from COVID-19. CDR3s include the opening cysteine and the closing phenylalanine or tryptophan. The order of the fields is V gene, J gene, D gene, CDR3 protein. D genes are given only for firm matches.

TRBV6-4,TRBJ1-2,NA,CASSSGIGSSGYTF
TRBV28,TRBJ1-3,NA,CASSLKRTVGNTIYF
TRBV14,TRBJ2-3,TRBD2,CASSLTSETQYF
TRBV7-6,TRBJ1-2,NA,CASSLVVGGTSRAYGYTF
TRBV11-3,TRBJ2-3,NA,CASSPRGGAWGTDTQYF
TRBV5-1,TRBJ1-1,TRBD1,CASSFGQGALGNTEAFF
TRBV7-2,TRBJ1-2,TRBD1,CASSLRQGDRYTF
TRBV29-1,TRBJ1-1,NA,CSVGLDMNTEAFF
TRBV21-1,TRBJ2-2,NA,CASGILEGQGPPSPLGTGELFF
TRBV7-9,TRBJ1-6,NA,CASNRGGSYNSPLHF
TRBV3-1/TRBV3-2,TRBJ1-6,TRBD1,CASSQAHRGSNSPLHF
TRBV6-1,TRBJ1-6,NA,CASSGSGFSYNSPLHF
TRBV20-1,TRBJ1-4,TRBD1,CSASRYGTDEKLFF
TRBV5-4,TRBJ2-1,TRBD2,CASSATSGGHNEQFF
TRBV7-9,TRBJ1-4,NA,CASSLDGGTNEKLFF
TRBV3-1/TRBV3-2,TRBJ2-1,NA,CASSLSDSYNEQFF
TRBV20-1,TRBJ2-1,TRBD1,CSADRENEQFF
TRBV19,TRBJ2-1,TRBD2,CASSIGGGNEQFF
TRBV18,TRBJ2-2,TRBD2,CASSPGGRAELFF
TRBV27,TRBJ2-7,TRBD2,CASSSGTTTTSDSYEQYF
TRBV15,TRBJ2-5,NA,CATSRSRGNQYF
TRBV5-4,TRBJ2-7,TRBD2,CASSLEGPAGGVHEQYF
TRBV11-2,TRBJ1-6,NA,CASSLVDTGTYNSPLHF
TRBV11-2,TRBJ2-1,TRBD2,CASSLTSAYNEQFF
TRBV25-1,TRBJ1-4,TRBD1,CASNTGVTNEKLFF
TRBV6-5,TRBJ1-1,NA,CASTLTSMNTEAFF
TRBV6-4,TRBJ2-1,NA,CASSSGFNEQFF